Listed below are T cell receptor beta chains from one sample, sequenced in a study of T cell responses to AZD1222 COVID-19 vaccine. Sequencing was performed with immunoSEQ multiplex PCR; in TCRdb, only in-frame clones are kept and a portion is missing. The table has under 150,000 clones, 92% seen once; the top ten hold 1.6%. The sample was peripheral blood, taken 28 days after the second AZD1222 dose. Receptors were obtained from an adult who received the AZD1222 COVID-19 vaccine. The CDR3 runs from the conserved cysteine through the conserved F or W. The D gene is left open where the match is weak. Clone sizes are given selectively: once, few, many, or a class where the clone is expanded.

J: TRBJ2-7; size: -; V: TRBV6-6; D: -; DNA: TGTGCCAGCAGTTACTCGAAGGCAGGGAGCTCCTACGAGCAGTACTTC; CDR3: CASSYSKAGSSYEQYF
J: TRBJ1-1; size: -; V: TRBV28; D: -; DNA: TGTGCCAGCAGGCAGGGAGATGAAGCTTTCTTT; CDR3: CASRQGDEAFF
J: TRBJ2-7; size: -; V: TRBV11-2; D: -; DNA: TGTGTCACGACCCAGGCCTCACCGACTATGGACTTC; CDR3: CVTTQASPTMDF
J: TRBJ2-5; size: -; V: TRBV18; D: -; DNA: TGTGCCAGCTCACCCCGGTTGGCGGACCAAGAGACCCAGTACTTC; CDR3: CASSPRLADQETQYF
J: TRBJ2-5; size: -; V: TRBV5-1; D: -; DNA: TGCGCCAGCAGCTTGGGCACAGGACCCCAAGAGACCCAGTACTTC; CDR3: CASSLGTGPQETQYF
J: TRBJ2-1; size: -; V: TRBV28; D: -; DNA: TGTGCCAGCAGTTTTGTAGGGCTCCATGAGCAGTTCTTC; CDR3: CASSFVGLHEQFF
J: TRBJ2-2; size: -; V: TRBV28; D: TRBD2; DNA: TGTGCCAGCAGGCCGGGACTAGCTAACACCGGGGAGCTGTTTTTT; CDR3: CASRPGLANTGELFF
J: TRBJ2-1; size: -; V: TRBV19; D: TRBD2; DNA: TGTGCCAGTAGTATAGGTAGCGGGAGATATTCCTACAATGAGCAGTTCTTC; CDR3: CASSIGSGRYSYNEQFF
J: TRBJ1-2; size: -; V: TRBV7-9; D: TRBD1; DNA: TGTGCCAGCACCAGTACGACAGGGAAGGACACCTATGGCTACACCTTC; CDR3: CASTSTTGKDTYGYTF
J: TRBJ1-1; size: -; V: TRBV10-2; D: TRBD1; DNA: TGCGCCAGCCTGGGACAGCCAGTCGGCACTGAAGCTTTCTTT; CDR3: CASLGQPVGTEAFF
J: TRBJ2-5; size: -; V: TRBV2; D: -; DNA: TGTGCCAGCAGTGTGGGGTGGGTTGGGGAGACCCAGTACTTC; CDR3: CASSVGWVGETQYF
J: TRBJ2-7; size: -; V: TRBV5-5; D: -; DNA: TGTGCCAGCAGCCCCCGACCGCAAGAGGACGAGCAGTACTTC; CDR3: CASSPRPQEDEQYF
J: TRBJ2-5; size: -; V: TRBV7-9; D: -; DNA: TGTGCCAGCAGCTTAGGTGGCAGGGACTTAAAGGAGACCCAGTACTTC; CDR3: CASSLGGRDLKETQYF
J: TRBJ2-3; size: -; V: TRBV2; D: -; DNA: TGTGCCAGCGAGGGGGTTCTAGCTGATACGCAGTATTTT; CDR3: CASEGVLADTQYF
J: TRBJ1-5; size: -; V: TRBV27; D: -; DNA: TGTGCCAGCAGGGGGGACCAGACTCAGCCCCAGCATTTT; CDR3: CASRGDQTQPQHF
J: TRBJ1-1; size: -; V: TRBV28; D: TRBD1; DNA: TGTGCCAGCAGTCCTGGGGGACAGCTCATGAACACTGAAGCTTTCTTT; CDR3: CASSPGGQLMNTEAFF
J: TRBJ2-7; size: -; V: TRBV27; D: TRBD2; DNA: TGTGCCAGCAGTCCCCAAGCGGGAGCTGCCCCTGTCGAGCAGTACTTC; CDR3: CASSPQAGAAPVEQYF
J: TRBJ2-1; size: -; V: TRBV6-5; D: TRBD2; DNA: TGTGCCAGCAGTAGGGGACTAGCGGGTTACAATGAGCAGTTCTTC; CDR3: CASSRGLAGYNEQFF
J: TRBJ2-7; size: -; V: TRBV2; D: -; DNA: TGTGCCAGCAGTGTGGGGGGCTCGGTCTACGAGCAGTACTTC; CDR3: CASSVGGSVYEQYF
J: TRBJ1-1; size: -; V: TRBV15; D: -; DNA: TGTGCCACCAGCGGGCCGGGAGGACATATGAACACTGAAGCTTTCTTT; CDR3: CATSGPGGHMNTEAFF
J: TRBJ1-1; size: -; V: TRBV30; D: -; DNA: TGTGCCTGGAGTCTACAGGGGAACACTGAAGCTTTCTTT; CDR3: CAWSLQGNTEAFF
J: TRBJ2-2; size: -; V: TRBV6-5; D: -; DNA: TGTGCCAGCAGTTACTCGATAGCTTCGAACACCGGGGAGCTGTTTTTT; CDR3: CASSYSIASNTGELFF
J: TRBJ1-1; size: once; V: TRBV18; D: -; DNA: TGTGCCAGCTCACCGGGGGGAGGCGACACTGAAGCTTTCTTT; CDR3: CASSPGGGDTEAFF
J: TRBJ2-7; size: -; V: TRBV10-3; D: TRBD1; DNA: TGTGCCATCAGTACTAGGACAGGGGGCTTTGGCGAGCAGTACTTC; CDR3: CAISTRTGGFGEQYF
J: TRBJ2-7; size: once; V: TRBV7-2; D: TRBD2; DNA: TGTGCCAGCAGCTTAGGAGCGGGAGGCTACGAGCAGTACTTC; CDR3: CASSLGAGGYEQYF
J: TRBJ1-5; size: once; V: TRBV2; D: -; DNA: TGTGCCAGCAGTGAACAGGGGACCCAGCATTTT; CDR3: CASSEQGTQHF
J: TRBJ1-1; size: -; V: TRBV7-8; D: TRBD1; DNA: TGTGCCAGCAGCTCCCGGACAGGGAACACTGAAGCTTTCTTT; CDR3: CASSSRTGNTEAFF
J: TRBJ1-3; size: once; V: TRBV6-5; D: -; DNA: TGTGCCAGCAGTCTTGACAGATTTGGAAACACCATATATTTT; CDR3: CASSLDRFGNTIYF
J: TRBJ2-4; size: -; V: TRBV19; D: -; DNA: TGTGCCAGTAGTCCGGGGGATGTCAAAAACATTCAGTACTTC; CDR3: CASSPGDVKNIQYF
J: TRBJ1-2; size: -; V: TRBV10-3; D: -; DNA: TGTGCCATTACCGGAGAGGGGGGCCATGGCTACACCTTC; CDR3: CAITGEGGHGYTF
J: TRBJ2-3; size: -; V: TRBV7-3; D: TRBD1; DNA: TGTGCCAGCAGCGGACAGGGCAGACCAGATACGCAGTATTTT; CDR3: CASSGQGRPDTQYF
J: TRBJ2-7; size: -; V: TRBV5-5; D: TRBD1; DNA: TGTGCCAGCAGAGCCGGGACAGGCGGCGAGCAGTACTTC; CDR3: CASRAGTGGEQYF
J: TRBJ2-7; size: few; V: TRBV20-1; D: TRBD2; DNA: TGCAGTGCTAGTATGCTAAGCGGGAGGGCCTACGAGCAGTACTTC; CDR3: CSASMLSGRAYEQYF
J: TRBJ2-7; size: -; V: TRBV4-2; D: -; DNA: TGTGCCAGCAGCCAAGAAATGCCAGGGAGCTACGAGCAGTACTTC; CDR3: CASSQEMPGSYEQYF
J: TRBJ1-2; size: -; V: TRBV19; D: TRBD1; DNA: TGTGCCAGTAGTATAGTATCTTGGAGGGGGCAAGCTGGCTACACCTTC; CDR3: CASSIVSWRGQAGYTF
J: TRBJ2-5; size: -; V: TRBV18; D: -; DNA: TGTGCCAGCTCACCACCGGGCCCTACGGCGGATGAGACCCAGTACTTC; CDR3: CASSPPGPTADETQYF
J: TRBJ2-2; size: -; V: TRBV19; D: -; DNA: TGTGCCAGTAGTATTCAGGGGTCTTACACCGGGGAGCTGTTTTTT; CDR3: CASSIQGSYTGELFF
J: TRBJ2-5; size: once; V: TRBV9; D: TRBD1; DNA: TGTGCCAGCAGCCCGGGACAGATTGAAGAGACCCAGTACTTC; CDR3: CASSPGQIEETQYF
J: TRBJ2-7; size: once; V: TRBV7-9; D: TRBD2; DNA: TGTGCCAGCAGCTTAGGGAAAGCGGGAGCCCTCGAGCAGTACTTC; CDR3: CASSLGKAGALEQYF
J: TRBJ2-1; size: few; V: TRBV14; D: TRBD2; DNA: TGTGCCAGCAGCCAAGCTAGCGGCAGCTCCTACAATGAGCAGTTCTTC; CDR3: CASSQASGSSYNEQFF
J: TRBJ1-3; size: -; V: TRBV3-1/TRBV3-2; D: -; DNA: TGTGCCAGCAGCCAATTAGGTGGAAACACCATATATTTT; CDR3: CASSQLGGNTIYF
J: TRBJ2-4; size: -; V: TRBV7-2; D: TRBD1; DNA: TGTGCCAGCAGCCTACGACAGACAGGGTTAGACATTCAGTACTTC; CDR3: CASSLRQTGLDIQYF
J: TRBJ2-5; size: once; V: TRBV6-1; D: -; DNA: TGTGCCAGCAGTGAAGCTGGGGGTGGAGAGACCCAGTACTTC; CDR3: CASSEAGGGETQYF
J: TRBJ1-6; size: -; V: TRBV9; D: TRBD1; DNA: TGTGCCAGCAGCGTAGGGACAGGGGGTTCACCCCTCCACTTT; CDR3: CASSVGTGGSPLHF
J: TRBJ1-5; size: -; V: TRBV27; D: -; DNA: TGTGCCAGCATGAAAGGCGGATATAGCAATCAGCCCCAGCATTTT; CDR3: CASMKGGYSNQPQHF
J: TRBJ1-5; size: -; V: TRBV27; D: TRBD1; DNA: TGTGCCACTCCGGACAGGGGGACCTATAGCAATCAGCCCCAGCATTTT; CDR3: CATPDRGTYSNQPQHF
J: TRBJ2-5; size: -; V: TRBV7-9; D: TRBD2; DNA: TGTGCCAGCAGCTCGGCGGGAGGGCCTGGGGAGACCCAGTACTTC; CDR3: CASSSAGGPGETQYF
J: TRBJ2-5; size: -; V: TRBV18; D: -; DNA: TGTGCCAGCTCACTCGAAGAGACCCAGTACTTC; CDR3: CASSLEETQYF
J: TRBJ2-5; size: -; V: TRBV28; D: TRBD1; DNA: TGTGCCAGCAGTACAGGGGGCACCGAGACCCAGTACTTC; CDR3: CASSTGGTETQYF